This T cell receptor (beta chain) was sequenced during a study of circulating and synovial CD4+ cells in juvenile arthritis. Whole-study findings and limits: Deeper sequencing increased measured overlap with synovial clonotypes. CPL and bulk CD4 samples differed at least tenfold in T cell genomes.

The V and J ends lost 7 bases and 2 bases respectively, with 20 bases between them. Germline V gene data show CDR1 as SGHTA and CDR2 as FQGNSA. The CDR3 is 16 amino acids. Details on this clone: Its antigen is currently unknown.

Only in-frame clones appear in the TCRdb table, and some are missing; sequencing was by immunoSEQ multiplex PCR. The sample lists around 32,000 clones, roughly 95% seen once, with 0.15% to 0.2% in the top ten. The gene calls are TRBV7-2 and TRBJ1-2; D perhaps matches TRBD1 (5 bases). Sequencing was carried out using CD4+ T cells from blood. The source of this sequence is a human donor with juvenile idiopathic arthritis. CDR3 sequence reads: CASTTTPGHQNYGYTF. In DNA, the CDR3 is TGTGCCAGCACCACTACCCCAGGGCACCAGAACTATGGCTACACCTTC.